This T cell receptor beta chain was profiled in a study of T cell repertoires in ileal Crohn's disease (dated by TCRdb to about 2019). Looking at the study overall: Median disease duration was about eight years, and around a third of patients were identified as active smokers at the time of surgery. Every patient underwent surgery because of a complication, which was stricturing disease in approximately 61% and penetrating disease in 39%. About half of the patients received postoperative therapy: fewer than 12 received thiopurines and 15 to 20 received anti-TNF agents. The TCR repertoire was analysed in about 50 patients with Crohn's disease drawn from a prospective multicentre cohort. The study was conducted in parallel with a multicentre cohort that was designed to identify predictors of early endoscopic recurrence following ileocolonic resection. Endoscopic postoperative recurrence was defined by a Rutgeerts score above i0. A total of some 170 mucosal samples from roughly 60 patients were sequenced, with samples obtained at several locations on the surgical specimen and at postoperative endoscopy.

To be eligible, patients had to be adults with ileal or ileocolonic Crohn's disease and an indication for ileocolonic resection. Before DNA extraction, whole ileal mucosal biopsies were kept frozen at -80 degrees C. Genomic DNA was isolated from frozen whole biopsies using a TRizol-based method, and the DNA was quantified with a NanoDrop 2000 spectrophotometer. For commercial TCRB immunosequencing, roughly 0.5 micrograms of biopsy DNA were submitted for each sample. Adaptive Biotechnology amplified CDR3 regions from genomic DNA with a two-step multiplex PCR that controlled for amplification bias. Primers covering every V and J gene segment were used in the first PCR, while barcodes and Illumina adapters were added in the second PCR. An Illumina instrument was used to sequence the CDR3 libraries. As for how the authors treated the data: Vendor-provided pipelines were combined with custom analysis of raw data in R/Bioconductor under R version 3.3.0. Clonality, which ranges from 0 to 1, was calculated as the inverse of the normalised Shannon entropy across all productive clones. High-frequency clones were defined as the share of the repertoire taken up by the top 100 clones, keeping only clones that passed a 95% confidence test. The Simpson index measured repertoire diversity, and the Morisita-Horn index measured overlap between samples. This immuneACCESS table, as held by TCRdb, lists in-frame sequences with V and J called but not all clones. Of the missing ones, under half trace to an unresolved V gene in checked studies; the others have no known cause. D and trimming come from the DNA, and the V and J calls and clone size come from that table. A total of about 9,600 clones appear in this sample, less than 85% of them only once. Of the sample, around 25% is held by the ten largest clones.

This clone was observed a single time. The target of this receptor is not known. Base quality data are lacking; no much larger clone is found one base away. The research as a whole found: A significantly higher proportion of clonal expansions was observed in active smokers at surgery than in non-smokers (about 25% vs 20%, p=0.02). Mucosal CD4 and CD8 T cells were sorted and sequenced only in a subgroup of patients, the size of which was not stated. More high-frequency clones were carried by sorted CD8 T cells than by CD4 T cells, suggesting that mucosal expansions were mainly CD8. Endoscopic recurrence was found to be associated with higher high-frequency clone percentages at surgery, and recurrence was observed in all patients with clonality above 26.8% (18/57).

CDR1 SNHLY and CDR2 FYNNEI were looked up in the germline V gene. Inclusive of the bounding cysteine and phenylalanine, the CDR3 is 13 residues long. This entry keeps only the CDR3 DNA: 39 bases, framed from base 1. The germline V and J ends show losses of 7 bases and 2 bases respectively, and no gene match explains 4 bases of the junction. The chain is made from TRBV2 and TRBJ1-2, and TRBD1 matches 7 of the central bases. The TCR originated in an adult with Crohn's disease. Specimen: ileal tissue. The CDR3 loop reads CASTTTGNYGYTF. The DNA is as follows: TGTGCCAGCACCACGACAGGGAACTATGGCTACACCTTC.